Listed below are T cell receptor beta chains from one sample, sequenced in a study of T cell changes during pregnancy in multiple sclerosis. TCRdb's table, derived via immunoSEQ multiplex PCR, lists solely in-frame clones and lacks some. The sample lists 33,000 or so clones, 80% to 95% occurring once. Material: CD4+ T cells from peripheral blood mononuclear cells, obtained in the third trimester of pregnancy. The receptors here all came from a female donor in good health, enrolled as a control in a pregnancy study. CDR3s include the opening cysteine and the closing phenylalanine or tryptophan. Each record gives: V gene, clone size, D gene, J gene, CDR3 protein, CDR3 DNA. The D gene is left open where the match is weak. Not every row has a clone size; where given, it reads once, few, many or a size class.

TRBV30	NA	NA	TRBJ1-2	CACRVGGPGGYTF	TGTGCCTGCCGGGTCGGCGGCCCCGGAGGCTACACCTTC
TRBV28	NA	TRBD1	TRBJ2-7	CASSLTGKFGYEQYF	TGTGCCAGCAGCCTGACAGGGAAATTTGGCTACGAGCAGTACTTC
TRBV5-8	NA	NA	TRBJ1-1	CASSSGKGLGTEAFF	TGTGCCAGCAGCTCCGGGAAGGGCCTCGGCACTGAAGCTTTCTTT
TRBV28	NA	TRBD1	TRBJ2-7	CASSARQGKGHYEQYF	TGTGCCAGCAGTGCTAGACAGGGTAAAGGGCACTACGAGCAGTACTTC
TRBV7-3	NA	NA	TRBJ1-1	CASSEDRNTEAFF	TGTGCCAGCAGCGAGGACAGGAACACTGAAGCTTTCTTT
TRBV4-3	NA	NA	TRBJ1-1	CASSRGGATEAFF	TGCGCCAGCAGCCGCGGAGGGGCCACTGAAGCTTTCTTT
TRBV15	NA	NA	TRBJ2-7	CATSRGGTYEQYF	TGTGCCACCAGCAGAGGAGGGACCTACGAGCAGTACTTC
TRBV7-9	NA	NA	TRBJ1-2	CASSLYQSKGYTF	TGTGCCAGCAGCTTATATCAGTCAAAGGGCTACACCTTC
TRBV5-4	NA	NA	TRBJ1-2	CASSMVGREVGYTF	TGTGCCAGCAGCATGGTGGGGCGGGAGGTTGGCTACACCTTC
TRBV7-7	NA	NA	TRBJ2-5	CASSRTRQGAQYF	TGTGCTAGCAGCCGGACCCGCCAAGGGGCCCAGTACTTC
TRBV19	NA	TRBD1	TRBJ1-6	CASSPRDRVESPLHF	TGTGCCAGTAGTCCCCGGGACAGGGTTGAGTCACCCCTCCACTTT
TRBV6-1	NA	NA	TRBJ1-2	CASRTFGANYGYTF	TGTGCCAGCAGGACATTCGGGGCTAACTATGGCTACACCTTC
TRBV19	once	NA	TRBJ1-5	CASRQASNQPQHF	TGTGCCAGTCGACAGGCTAGCAATCAGCCCCAGCATTTT
TRBV7-9	NA	TRBD2	TRBJ2-3	CASSKRGLAGGSDTQYF	TGTGCCAGCAGCAAAAGGGGGCTAGCGGGGGGATCGGATACGCAGTATTTT
TRBV6-5	NA	NA	TRBJ2-7	CASSPQQDYEQYF	TGTGCCAGCAGCCCTCAGCAGGACTACGAGCAGTACTTC
TRBV4-2	once	NA	TRBJ2-5	CASSQAGETQYF	TGTGCCAGCAGCCAAGCAGGGGAGACCCAGTACTTC
TRBV19	few	NA	TRBJ2-4	CASRARDSVAKNIQYF	TGTGCCAGTAGGGCTAGGGATAGCGTAGCCAAAAACATTCAGTACTTC
TRBV14	NA	NA	TRBJ2-5	CASSGGLEETQYF	TGTGCCAGCAGCGGGGGGTTAGAAGAGACCCAGTACTTC
TRBV28	NA	TRBD1	TRBJ2-6	CASRTTQGRANVLTF	TGTGCCAGCAGAACCACACAGGGGCGGGCCAACGTCCTGACTTTC
TRBV9	NA	NA	TRBJ2-6	CASSVALRAGGANVLTF	TGTGCCAGCAGCGTAGCTTTAAGGGCAGGGGGGGCCAACGTCCTGACTTTC
TRBV6-5	NA	TRBD1	TRBJ1-5	CASSSDRAAGTQHF	TGTGCCAGCAGCTCGGACAGGGCGGCGGGGACCCAGCATTTT
TRBV28	NA	NA	TRBJ1-2	CASSFSGGGYTF	TGTGCCAGCAGTTTTTCGGGGGGCGGCTACACCTTC
TRBV6-1	NA	NA	TRBJ1-5	CASSPPPTGQQPQHF	TGTGCCAGCAGTCCGCCCCCCACAGGGCAGCAGCCCCAGCATTTT
TRBV23-1	NA	NA	TRBJ2-3	CASSQSFQWGLSDF	TGCGCCAGCAGTCAGTCCTTTCAATGGGGGCTCTCGGATTTT
TRBV19	NA	NA	TRBJ1-5	CASSIGTPYSNQPQHF	TGTGCCAGTAGTATTGGGACACCATATAGCAATCAGCCCCAGCATTTT
TRBV19	NA	TRBD2	TRBJ2-2	CASSTPGRGVVELFF	TGTGCCAGTAGTACCCCCGGTCGGGGGGTTGTAGAGCTGTTTTTT
TRBV28	NA	NA	TRBJ1-5	CASNPAGGENQPQHF	TGTGCCAGCAACCCCGCGGGGGGGGAGAATCAGCCCCAGCATTTT
TRBV28	NA	TRBD2	TRBJ2-4	CASSTRGGGSLAKNIQYF	TGTGCCAGCAGTACACGTGGGGGGGGTAGCTTAGCCAAAAACATTCAGTACTTC
TRBV19	NA	TRBD1	TRBJ1-2	CASSIGDRFDYGYTF	TGTGCCAGTAGTATTGGGGACAGATTCGACTATGGCTACACCTTC
TRBV6-1	NA	NA	TRBJ1-6	CASSELGGGAKASPLHF	TGTGCCAGCAGTGAATTGGGCGGGGGGGCTAAGGCTTCACCCCTCCACTTT
TRBV7-2	NA	NA	TRBJ1-1	CASSLGHTNTEAFF	TGTGCCAGCAGCTTAGGCCACACGAACACTGAAGCTTTCTTT
TRBV29-1	NA	TRBD1	TRBJ2-3	CSVWDRGF	TGCAGCGTTTGGGACAGGGGCTTT
TRBV7-3	NA	TRBD1	TRBJ2-5	CASSRGPGTGTQETQYF	TGTGCCAGCAGCCGCGGCCCCGGGACAGGGACCCAAGAGACCCAGTACTTC
TRBV18	NA	NA	TRBJ2-2	CASSPQTSSTGELFF	TGTGCCAGCTCACCACAGACTAGTTCCACCGGGGAGCTGTTTTTT
TRBV19	NA	NA	TRBJ1-2	CASSRQKYGYTF	TGTGCCAGTAGTAGACAGAAGTATGGCTACACCTTC
TRBV18	NA	NA	TRBJ1-3	CASSPLIAAGHNSGNTIYF	TGTGCCAGCTCACCACTAATCGCAGCAGGGCACAACTCTGGAAACACCATATATTTT